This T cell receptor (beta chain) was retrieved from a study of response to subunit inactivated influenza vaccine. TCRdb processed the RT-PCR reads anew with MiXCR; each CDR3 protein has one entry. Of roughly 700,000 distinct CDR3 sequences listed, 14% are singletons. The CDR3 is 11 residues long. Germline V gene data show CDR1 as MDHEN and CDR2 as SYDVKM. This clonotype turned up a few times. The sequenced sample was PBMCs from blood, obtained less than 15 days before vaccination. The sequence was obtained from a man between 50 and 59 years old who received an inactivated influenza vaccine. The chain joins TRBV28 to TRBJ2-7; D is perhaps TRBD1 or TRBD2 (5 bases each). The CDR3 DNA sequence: TGTGCCAGCAGAGGCTTAGGGACCTTCGAGGTC. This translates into CASRGLGTFEV.